The TCR beta chain described here comes from a study of CD8 T cells in ankylosing spondylitis (dated by TCRdb to about 2017). For the study in its entirety: The study profiled T cell receptor beta repertoires in healthy donors and ankylosing spondylitis patients to find disease-linked TCR variants. The full study cohort was made up of approximately 27 ankylosing spondylitis patients and more than 90 healthy donors. Peripheral blood was sampled, and synovial fluid was additionally collected from ankylosing spondylitis patients. General study outcomes and caveats: The disease-linked clones were reported as significantly enriched in matched synovial fluid samples from ankylosing spondylitis patients. The disease-linked clones showed a CD8+ phenotype and occurred at relatively low frequencies in peripheral blood. Blood from ankylosing spondylitis patients appeared to be characterized by a TCR beta motif made up of under 10 highly homologous amino acid variants. Some of the motif variants had been reported before in the synovial fluid and blood of reactive arthritis patients, a finding that suggests common disease-initiation mechanisms.

With regard to this clonotype: It lacks a known antigen. Per-base qualities were not stored, and no clone one base away is much larger.

From its cysteine to its phenylalanine, the CDR3 spans 14 amino acids. Left in the record is the CDR3 DNA by itself, 42 bases read in frame from the first base. CDR1 is given as SQVTM and CDR2 as ANQGSEA, both from the germline V gene. V and J are trimmed by 4 bases and 7 bases, and the gene matches miss 7 bases of the junction. Sequencing used an Illumina HiSeq 2500. TCR beta libraries were prepared by quantitative 5'-RACE with molecular barcodes. From the authors' description of their analysis: A new computational method, built on a probabilistic model of VDJ rearrangement, was used to identify disease-linked TCR variants. Using fastp at Q25 and MiXCR, TCRdb reprocessed the public reads and kept productive beta chains. Rows are unified per CDR3 protein, each entry keeping the most common DNA and genes. The V and J calls were not made by the authors but by TCRdb's processing. The sample table lists 300,000 to 400,000 distinct CDR3 sequences, 20% to 25% of them with a count of one. Roughly a sixth of the sample lies in the top ten.

The receptor's source is a male donor with ankylosing spondylitis. The chain uses TRBV29-1 and TRBJ2-5; TRBD1 lines up with 12 middle nucleotides. The sample was blood, either unsorted or a sorted T cell fraction (not recorded which). The CDR3 corresponds to CSVGDRGRGRTQYF. The nucleotides read TGCAGCGTTGGGGACAGGGGGCGAGGTAGGACCCAGTACTTC.